This record concerns one TCR beta chain sequence. Conversion of TCR transcripts into cDNA relied on 5'RACE template switching, which added a universal primer site and UMIs. In TCRdb, the 5' RACE reads were re-called with MiXCR into one record per CDR3 protein. The sample has 60,000 to 75,000 distinct CDR3 sequences; just over 6.5% are singletons. These data originate in a study of T cells after yellow fever vaccination. Study overall: Where fractions had low cell numbers, libraries were prepared from them with the SMART-Seq v4 Ultra Low Input RNA kit.

The CDR3 loop spans 11 amino acids. The V gene end was trimmed by 7 bases and the J gene end by 9 bases; junction bases not matched to a gene: 1. The germline V gene has CDR1 SGHRS and CDR2 YFSETQ. Specimen: CD8+ T cells sorted from PBMCs, collected roughly 46 days after the first yellow fever vaccination. This TCR came from a man aged 18 to 29 who received the YFV17D yellow fever vaccine. The chain employs TRBV5-1 and TRBJ2-1; 10 positions agree with TRBD1. CDR3 coding DNA: TGCGCCAGCGGACAGGGGGGTGAGCAGTTCTTC. As protein: CASGQGGEQFF.